A selection of T cell receptor beta chains follows, all from one sample in a study of T cells after posttransplantation cyclophosphamide. Data came from immunoSEQ multiplex PCR; TCRdb stores just in-frame clones and leaves some out. This sample carries around 34,000 clones, none of them present only once. The source material was PBMCs. The receptor source for this set is a man in his forties or fifties in good health, CMV-negative, and a related stem cell transplant donor. Both conserved end residues are part of each CDR3. D genes are given only for firm matches. Size is omitted from some rows. Given values are once, few, many or a class for expanded clones.

CDR3 DNA	CDR3 protein	CDR3 length	D gene	clone size	V gene	J gene
TGTGCCAGCAGCTCCCGTATAGAGCGGGGGGGCTACGAGCAGTTCTTC	CASSSRIERGGYEQFF	16	TRBD2	few	TRBV7-9	TRBJ2-1
TGTGCCAGCTCACGAGACATCGGCGGGACAGGGCATTACGAGCAGTACTTC	CASSRDIGGTGHYEQYF	17	TRBD1	few	TRBV18	TRBJ2-7
TGTGCCAGCAGCACAAATAATGGGCCGGGGAGCTCCTACGAGCAGTACTTC	CASSTNNGPGSSYEQYF	17	-	many	TRBV7-8	TRBJ2-7
TGTGCCAGCAGTGGGCTAGAGGTTGGGTCCTACGAGCAGTACTTC	CASSGLEVGSYEQYF	15	-	many	TRBV6-1	TRBJ2-7
TGTGCCAGCAGCGTAGGTGGACAGGAATATAACTATGGCTACACCTTC	CASSVGGQEYNYGYTF	16	TRBD1	many	TRBV9	TRBJ1-2
TGTGCCAGCACTCGAGGCGCGACCACTAGCACAGATACGCAGTATTTT	CASTRGATTSTDTQYF	16	-	-	TRBV7-6	TRBJ2-3
TGTGCCAGCAGCTTAGGATACCCGCCCGGGAGCGGGACGAAAGATGGCTACACCTTC	CASSLGYPPGSGTKDGYTF	19	-	-	TRBV11-2	TRBJ1-2
TGTGCCAGCAGTGAATTTCGGGGGATATCCACAGATACGCAGTATTTT	CASSEFRGISTDTQYF	16	-	many	TRBV25-1	TRBJ2-3
TGTGCCAGCAGCCAAGGGGGGGCAGGGCAGCCCCAGCATTTT	CASSQGGAGQPQHF	14	-	many	TRBV6-1	TRBJ1-5
TGTGCCAGCACTCAAAGGGGTAGCTCCTACAATGAGCAGTTCTTC	CASTQRGSSYNEQFF	15	-	many	TRBV6-6	TRBJ2-1
TGTGCCATCAGTCTCCCCGATAGCGGGGGAGGGAACAATGAGCAGTTCTTC	CAISLPDSGGGNNEQFF	17	TRBD2	many	TRBV10-3	TRBJ2-1
TGTGCCAGCAGCCCTCGCAGGGGGCGAATCACTGAAGCTTTCTTT	CASSPRRGRITEAFF	15	TRBD1	many	TRBV14	TRBJ1-1
TGTGCCTGGGCGGGGGGCGGATCACCCCTCCACTTT	CAWAGGGSPLHF	12	-	-	TRBV30	TRBJ1-6
TGTGCCAGCAGCCCAAGCCAGGGGAACTATGGCTACACCTTC	CASSPSQGNYGYTF	14	-	many	TRBV9	TRBJ1-2
TGTGCCAGTAGTATTGGCAGGGGGATTCGCAATCAGCCCCAGCATTTT	CASSIGRGIRNQPQHF	16	TRBD1	many	TRBV19	TRBJ1-5
TGCGCCAGCAGCCCTGGCGGGGGGAACACCGGGGAGCTGTTTTTT	CASSPGGGNTGELFF	15	TRBD2	many	TRBV4-1	TRBJ2-2
TGTGCCAGCAGCCAACTCTACAATGAGCAGTTCTTC	CASSQLYNEQFF	12	-	-	TRBV14	TRBJ2-1
TGTGCCAGCAGCTTTTTAGCGGGGAGTACAACAGATACGCAGTATTTT	CASSFLAGSTTDTQYF	16	TRBD2	many	TRBV5-5	TRBJ2-3
TGTGCCAGCAGTCTCCCTGTACAGGGGATACATATGAACACTGAAGCTTTCTTT	CASSLPVQGIHMNTEAFF	18	TRBD1	many	TRBV2	TRBJ1-1
TGCGCCAGCAGCTTGACCACCGGGACAGGATACTACGAGCAGTACTTC	CASSLTTGTGYYEQYF	16	TRBD1	many	TRBV5-1	TRBJ2-7
TGTGCCAGCAGTGATCCGGGCCAGGGTAAAGAGACCCAGTACTTC	CASSDPGQGKETQYF	15	-	-	TRBV6-1	TRBJ2-5
TGTGCCAGTAGTATGGACAGGACCTCCTACAATGAGCAGTTCTTC	CASSMDRTSYNEQFF	15	TRBD1	many	TRBV19	TRBJ2-1
TGTGCTAGCAGCTTGGGGACAGGGTCCTCCTACGAGCAGTACTTC	CASSLGTGSSYEQYF	15	TRBD1	many	TRBV7-7	TRBJ2-7
TGTGCCAGCAGCTTAGAGGGGAGTAATTCACCCCTCCACTTT	CASSLEGSNSPLHF	14	-	many	TRBV11-2	TRBJ1-6
TGTGCCAGCAGCGCAGGAGGGGGCAGCCCCAAGGCCGGGGAGCTGTTTTTT	CASSAGGGSPKAGELFF	17	-	many	TRBV9	TRBJ2-2
TGTGCCAGTTCCCCCACAGGGAAGTATCCAGATACGCAGTATTTT	CASSPTGKYPDTQYF	15	-	many	TRBV19	TRBJ2-3
TGCAGCGTTCGACAGCTCCTAAACTATGGCTACACCTTC	CSVRQLLNYGYTF	13	-	many	TRBV29-1	TRBJ1-2
TGCGCCAGCAGCTTGGGCCCCCAGGCTCCCACAGATACGCAGTATTTT	CASSLGPQAPTDTQYF	16	-	many	TRBV5-1	TRBJ2-3
TGCGCCAGCAGCATCGGACAGATCTCTGGGGCCAACGTCCTGACTTTC	CASSIGQISGANVLTF	16	-	many	TRBV5-1	TRBJ2-6
TGTGCCAGCAGCTTAGGATCGCTAAGGCTAGCGGGGGGCACTTACGAGCAGTACTTC	CASSLGSLRLAGGTYEQYF	19	TRBD2	many	TRBV7-9	TRBJ2-7
TGTGCCATCACAGGCCACTCTGGAAACACCATATATTTT	CAITGHSGNTIYF	13	-	many	TRBV10-3	TRBJ1-3
TGTGCCAGCAGTTCAAACCGGACACTCTTCTACGAGCAGTACTTC	CASSSNRTLFYEQYF	15	-	many	TRBV7-9	TRBJ2-7
TGCAGCGTTGGGTTAGCGGGAGTCGTTGAGGATACGCAGTATTTT	CSVGLAGVVEDTQYF	15	TRBD2	many	TRBV29-1	TRBJ2-3
TGTGCCAGCTCACCAATGGGACAGGGACCGCGGGATACGCAGTATTTT	CASSPMGQGPRDTQYF	16	TRBD1	few	TRBV18	TRBJ2-3
TGTGCCAGCAGCCTAGGGACAGGGATCGGCTACACCTTC	CASSLGTGIGYTF	13	TRBD1	many	TRBV5-6	TRBJ1-2
TGTGCTAGCAGCTTATCTCCTAGCACAGATACGCAGTATTTT	CASSLSPSTDTQYF	14	-	many	TRBV7-7	TRBJ2-3
TGTGCCTGGAGTCCAAAGTGGACAGTTTACAATGAGCAGTTCTTC	CAWSPKWTVYNEQFF	15	-	few	TRBV30	TRBJ2-1
TGCGCCAGCAGCTTCTTGACTAGCGGGAGCTCCTACAATGAGCAGTTCTTC	CASSFLTSGSSYNEQFF	17	TRBD2	-	TRBV5-1	TRBJ2-1
TGTGCCAGCTCACCAGCGGCGTACCAAGAGACCCAGTACTTC	CASSPAAYQETQYF	14	-	few	TRBV18	TRBJ2-5
TGCGCCAGCAGCCAAGATCTGGCCCCGGGGTATGGCTACACCTTC	CASSQDLAPGYGYTF	15	-	many	TRBV4-1	TRBJ1-2
TGTGCCAGCACCGAAGCCGGGGGGTATGGCTACACCTTC	CASTEAGGYGYTF	13	-	many	TRBV6-5	TRBJ1-2
TGTGCCAGCAATCGGGAGCGGGGGGCCGCCGGAGATACGCAGTATTTT	CASNRERGAAGDTQYF	16	TRBD2	-	TRBV6-6	TRBJ2-3
TGTGCCAGCATCAGGGACAGGGGTAATGAGCAGTTCTTC	CASIRDRGNEQFF	13	TRBD1	many	TRBV5-5	TRBJ2-1
TGTGCCACACAGGGGACCCTCTCCTACGAGCAGTACTTC	CATQGTLSYEQYF	13	TRBD1	many	TRBV28	TRBJ2-7
TGCGCCAGCAGCCAAGATCACAGTACGCAGTATTTT	CASSQDHSTQYF	12	-	many	TRBV4-3	TRBJ2-3
TGTGCCAGCTCACCCGGGACAGGGGGCGTTGAAAAACTGTTTTTT	CASSPGTGGVEKLFF	15	TRBD1	many	TRBV18	TRBJ1-4
TGTGCCAGCACCCCGGGACAGGTTGGGGAGCAGTTCTTC	CASTPGQVGEQFF	13	TRBD1	many	TRBV6-1	TRBJ2-1
TGTGCCAGCGCGAGGACTAGCCGTACAGATACGCAGTATTTT	CASARTSRTDTQYF	14	TRBD2	few	TRBV9	TRBJ2-3
TGTGCCAGTAGTCCTCGGGACAGGGGGCTTAGTAATGGCTACACCTTC	CASSPRDRGLSNGYTF	16	TRBD1	-	TRBV19	TRBJ1-2
TGCAGCGTTGAAGGAGGAGGGAGTAAGACCGGGGAGCTGTTTTTT	CSVEGGGSKTGELFF	15	-	many	TRBV29-1	TRBJ2-2
TGTGCCAGTAGCCCGGACAGGGGGGAAGAGACCCAGTACTTC	CASSPDRGEETQYF	14	TRBD1	many	TRBV19	TRBJ2-5
TGTGCCAGCAGCCCCGGGGGTAGCGGACCCACAGATACGCAGTATTTT	CASSPGGSGPTDTQYF	16	-	many	TRBV7-3	TRBJ2-3
TGCAGTACAATTCAGGGTTATGGCTACACCTTC	CSTIQGYGYTF	11	-	many	TRBV20-1	TRBJ1-2
TGTGCCTGGAGTGGGGACAGGGACCCGCTAAAAGGCACTTCACCCCTCCACTTT	CAWSGDRDPLKGTSPLHF	18	TRBD1	few	TRBV30	TRBJ1-6
TGCGCCAGCAGCTTGGGTGTGACAGCACAAGAGACCCAGTACTTC	CASSLGVTAQETQYF	15	-	many	TRBV5-1	TRBJ2-5
TGTGCAAGTCGCTTAGTTTTCGTGGACAGGGGGCGGTATGGCTACACCTTC	CASRLVFVDRGRYGYTF	17	-	many	TRBV12-2	TRBJ1-2
TGTGCCAGCAGCACCTGGGACAGCGATAATTCACCCCTCCACTTT	CASSTWDSDNSPLHF	15	-	many	TRBV21-1	TRBJ1-6
TGTGCCAGCAGCTTGACTAGCGGGAGGGCTCAAGAGACCCAGTACTTC	CASSLTSGRAQETQYF	16	TRBD2	many	TRBV5-6	TRBJ2-5